This TCR beta chain emerged from a study of blood T cells in healthy people across ages. Study outcomes and limitations: Aged donors had fewer naive CD4+ cells and lower diversity than long-lived donors.

Germline CDR1 is MNHEY and CDR2 is SVGAGI. V lost 4 bases to trimming and J lost 0 bases, with 13 bases between them. This CDR3 region has 16 residues. The sample providers were healthy Caucasian people from Russia, aged roughly 6 to 100. Roughly 10 milliliters of peripheral blood were drawn from each donor into EDTA-treated tubes. This clonotype was picked up a small number of times. Its target is unknown. Using a J-beta primer mix together with a sample-barcoded 5' primer, a second PCR was run for about 7 to 12 cycles. Sequencing yielded, for each sample, at least 3 million paired-end reads carrying CDR3. TCRdb fed the 5' RACE reads into MiXCR, producing one record per CDR3 protein. Here the sample spans fewer than 1.5 million distinct CDR3 sequences, approximately 42% being singletons.

V and J are TRBV6-5 and TRBJ2-1, with D perhaps matching TRBD1 (6 bases). Specimen: blood. This sequence originates from a woman between 18 and 29 years old in good health. The CDR3 reads CASSSYVGASYNEQFF. CDR3 coding DNA: TGTGCCAGCAGTTCATATGTGGGGGCCTCCTACAATGAGCAGTTCTTC.